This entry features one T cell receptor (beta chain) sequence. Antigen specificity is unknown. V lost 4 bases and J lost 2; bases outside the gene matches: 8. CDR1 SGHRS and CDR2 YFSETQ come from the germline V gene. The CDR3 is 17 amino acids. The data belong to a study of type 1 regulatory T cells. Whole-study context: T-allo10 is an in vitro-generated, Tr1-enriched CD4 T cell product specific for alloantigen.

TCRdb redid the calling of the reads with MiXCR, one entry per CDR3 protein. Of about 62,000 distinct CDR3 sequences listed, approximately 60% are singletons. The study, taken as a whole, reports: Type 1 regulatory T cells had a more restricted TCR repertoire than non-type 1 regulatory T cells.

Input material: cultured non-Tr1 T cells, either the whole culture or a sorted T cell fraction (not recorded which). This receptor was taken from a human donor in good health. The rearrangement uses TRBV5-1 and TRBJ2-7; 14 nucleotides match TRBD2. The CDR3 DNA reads TGCGCCAGCAGCCCCGGGACTAGCGGGAGTAAACCCTACGAGCAGTACTTC. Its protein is CASSPGTSGSKPYEQYF.